This T cell receptor beta chain was sequenced in a study of OX40 agonist ivuxolimab in advanced cancers. Assay: immunoSEQ multiplex PCR; the TCRdb copy retains only in-frame clones and omits some. Of roughly 80,000 clones in the sample, around four fifths were seen once. General study results and limits: The CD4+ and CD8+ T cells in the blood had expanded clonally by week 6 at 0.1 to 3.0 mg/kg.

V shed 4 bases, J shed 0 bases, and the junction held 4 bases outside the gene matches. The CDR3 covers 15 residues. In germline, CDR1 is LGHNA, CDR2 YSLEER. This clone was picked up one time. Its antigen is unknown. Here the sequenced sample was CD4+ or CD8+ T cells sorted from blood, taken in a trial of the OX40 agonist ivuxolimab. This receptor was taken from an adult with an advanced solid tumor such as melanoma, head and neck, liver or kidney cancer. V usage is TRBV4-3 and J usage is TRBJ2-5, with 8 bases identical to TRBD2. In DNA, the CDR3 is TGCGCCAGCAGCCCCGGGGGGGCATACCAAGAGACCCAGTACTTC. Translation: CASSPGGAYQETQYF.